This entry lists 30 T cell receptor beta chains sequenced from one sample in a study of patients and donors after allogeneic stem cell transplantation. TCRdb reanalysed the RT-PCR reads using MiXCR and keeps one entry per CDR3 protein. This sample has around 6,700 distinct CDR3 sequences; about an eighth occur once, and the top ten carry over 40%. Sequencing input: blood, either unsorted or a sorted T cell fraction (not recorded which). The receptors were sampled from a human donor who was either an allogeneic HSCT recipient or a stem cell or donor lymphocyte infusion donor (not recorded which). It is not recorded whose cells these are; they may come from a transplant donor.

CDR3 region: CASSPQGGLKEKLFF. The CDR3 DNA reads TGTGCCAGCAGCCCCCAGGGAGGGCTGAAGGAAAAACTGTTTTTT. The chain combines TRBV7-9 with TRBJ1-4, with D tentatively TRBD1 (5 bases). Trimming pared 5 bases from V and 8 bases from J, leaving 18 bases between. Germline assignment: CDR1 SEHNR and CDR2 FQNEAQ (reference sequence). The CDR3 contains 15 residues.

This clonotype appeared many times. J is TRBJ1-5 and V is TRBV7-6, with D hard to call. Germline lookup yields CDR1 SGHVS and CDR2 FNYEAQ. This CDR3 has 17 residues. V lost 5 bases and J 0 bases, leaving 17 bases between the germline ends. The DNA for the CDR3 is TGTGCCAGCAGCAACGGCGGGAGAGAATATAGCAATCAGCCCCAGCATTTT. It specifies CASSNGGREYSNQPQHF.

This clonotype is large within its sample. This rearrangement joins TRBV6-5 to TRBJ1-5, with 9 positions matching TRBD1. V was clipped by 6 bases and J by 3 bases; unmatched bases: 6. CDR3 length: 15 residues. Per the germline V gene, CDR1 is MNHEY and CDR2 is SVGAGI. CDR3 residues: CASSQGQGPNQPQHF. The CDR3 DNA sequence: TGTGCCAGCAGCCAGGGACAGGGTCCCAATCAGCCCCAGCATTTT.

This clonotype was recorded at least ten times. V usage is TRBV7-2 and J usage is TRBJ1-6; 10 bases line up with TRBD1. V gave up 4 bases and J gave up 10 bases; unmatched junction bases: 7. In germline, CDR1 is SGHTA, CDR2 FQGNSA. This CDR3 is built from 15 residues. CDR3 residues: CASSSATGGYSPLHF. In DNA form, the CDR3 reads TGTGCCAGCAGCTCGGCGACAGGGGGCTACTCACCCCTCCACTTT.

In its sample, this clonotype was seen many times. This sequence joins TRBV11-3 and TRBJ2-1; 13 bases match TRBD2. The CDR3 contains 15 residues. Per the germline V gene, CDR1 is SGHNT and CDR2 is YENEEA. After removal of 4 bases from V and 4 bases from J, the junction contained 1 base not matched to a gene. In nucleotides, the CDR3 is TGTGCCAGCAGCTGGACTAGCGGGGGTTACAATGAGCAGTTCTTC. Its protein product is CASSWTSGGYNEQFF. Drawing the rest from reference TRBV11-3 and TRBJ2-1, the complete variable domain is EAGVVQSPRYKIIEKKQPVAFWCNPISGHNTLYWYLQNLGQGPELLIRYENEEAVDDSQLPKDRFSAERLKGVDSTLKIQPAELGDSAVYLCASSWTSGGYNEQFFGPGTRLTVL.

Judged by abundance, this clonotype is medium-sized. The chain couples TRBV3-1 to TRBJ2-1; maybe TRBD2 (5 bases). Per the germline V gene, CDR1 is LGHDT and CDR2 is YNNKEL (reference sequence). V was cut by 4 bases and J by 4 bases, with 11 bases left in between. The CDR3 totals 14 residues. CDR3 protein: CASSPVDSYNEQFF. DNA of the CDR3: TGTGCCAGCAGCCCTGTGGACTCATACAATGAGCAGTTCTTC.

This clonotype was seen at least ten times. This chain links TRBV7-9 with TRBJ2-3, with D uncertain. V was clipped by 2 bases and J by 0 bases, with 9 bases between them. Germline V CDR1 and CDR2: SEHNR, FQNEAQ (reference sequence). The CDR3 length is 15 residues. CDR3 loop: CASSLWTVSTDTQYF. The CDR3 nucleotides are TGTGCCAGCAGCTTATGGACCGTCAGCACAGATACGCAGTATTTT.

In its sample, this clonotype was seen a few times. The genes are TRBV20-1 and TRBJ2-1; 11 bases align to TRBD2. The CDR3 loop spans 15 amino acids. The germline CDR1 and CDR2 sequences are DFQATT and SNEGSKA (reference sequence). J was trimmed by 6 bases and V by 2 bases; bases with no gene match: 6. The CDR3 sequence: CSARRLAGTRNEQFF. CDR3 coding DNA: TGCAGTGCTAGAAGACTAGCGGGAACGCGCAATGAGCAGTTCTTC.

This clonotype turned up a few times. CDR3 amino acids: CASSHQDRAFGYGYTF. CDR3 in DNA: TGTGCCAGCAGCCACCAGGACAGGGCGTTTGGCTATGGCTACACCTTC. The V call is TRBV12-3 or TRBV12-4, the J call TRBJ1-2, with 8 bases that match TRBD1. Trimming cost V 6 bases and J 4 bases; bases outside gene matches: 13. The CDR3 totals 16 residues.

This clonotype has a count of ten or more. V is TRBV5-6 and J is TRBJ1-2; no clear D. This CDR3 contains 14 residues. Germline lookup yields CDR1 SGHDT and CDR2 YYEEEE. Trimming stripped 0 bases from V and 1 base from J, with 7 bases between. The CDR3 DNA reads as TGTGCCAGCAGCTTGGAACAGTTTAACTATGGCTACACCTTC. Translating it yields CASSLEQFNYGYTF.

This clonotype was detected many times. The CDR3 DNA reads as TGTGCCAGCGGGGGGGGGCCGAACACTGAAGCTTTCTTT. Its translation: CASGGGPNTEAFF. The chain employs TRBV2 and TRBJ1-1, with D perhaps matching TRBD1 (6 bases). The CDR3 sequence is 13 residues long. V lost 8 bases and J lost 1, with 11 bases in between. Germline CDR1 SNHLY, CDR2 FYNNEI.

This clonotype was found a few times. The CDR3 loop is CASSKGLAGGLEQFF. The CDR3 DNA reads as TGTGCCAGTAGCAAGGGACTAGCGGGAGGGCTTGAGCAGTTCTTC. The rearrangement uses TRBV19 and TRBJ2-1; 16 bases map to TRBD2. CDR3 length: 15 amino acids. CDR1 is LNHDA and CDR2 is SQIVND in the germline V gene (reference sequence). The J segment lost 9 bases and the V segment lost 6 bases, leaving 5 bases of the junction unmatched.

This clonotype was counted at least ten times. The V gene is TRBV20-1, the J gene TRBJ2-1; 11 bases align to TRBD2. After removal of 2 bases from V and 3 bases from J, the junction contained 3 bases not matched to a gene. The length of the CDR3 is 15 residues. Germline V gene sequence: CDR1 DFQATT, CDR2 SNEGSKA (reference sequence). The chain's CDR3 is CSARRLAGGYNEQFF. CDR3 coding DNA: TGCAGTGCTAGAAGGCTAGCGGGGGGCTACAATGAGCAGTTCTTC.

The rearrangement links TRBV9 to TRBJ2-7; perhaps D is TRBD1 or TRBD2 (5 bases each). The CDR3 has 14 amino acids. Looked up from germline, CDR1 is SGDLS and CDR2 is YYNGEE. V lost 0 bases, J lost 1 base, and 8 bases lay in between. CDR3 sequence reads: CASSVGDASYEQYV. CDR3 sequence (DNA): TGTGCCAGCAGCGTAGGGGACGCTTCCTACGAGCAGTACGTC.

This chain's CDR3 is CSAIQHNEQFF. CDR3 coding DNA: TGCAGTGCTATACAACACAATGAGCAGTTCTTC. This rearrangement joins TRBV20-1 to TRBJ2-1; D is ambiguous. With 4 bases removed from V and 5 bases from J, the gap between germline ends came to 6 bases. The CDR3 has 11 amino acids. Germline CDR1 and CDR2: DFQATT and SNEGSKA (reference sequence).

The table lists this clonotype with a few counts. The chain employs TRBV6-2 or TRBV6-3 and TRBJ2-3, with 10 bases identical to TRBD2. The CDR3 contains 11 residues. The germline gives CDR1 MNHEY, CDR2 SVGEGT. With 7 bases clipped from V and 11 bases from J, the junction kept 3 bases outside the gene matches. As DNA, the CDR3 is TGTGCCAGCACTAGCGGGAGTGGGCAGTATTTT. Encoded protein: CASTSGSGQYF.

The sample holds many counts of this clonotype. V usage is TRBV7-2 and J usage is TRBJ1-2, with 10 bases lining up with TRBD1. The CDR3 contains 19 residues. The germline V gene has CDR1 SGHTA and CDR2 FQGNSA. V was clipped by 2 bases and J by 4 bases; unmatched bases: 16. Here the CDR3 DNA reads TGTGCCAGCAGCTTATGGGGGGACAGGGGAGCTGTCCGCGCCTATGGCTACACCTTC. Residues: CASSLWGDRGAVRAYGYTF.

The chain couples TRBV3-1 to TRBJ2-2; D perhaps matches TRBD1 (6 bases). The germline gives CDR1 LGHDT, CDR2 YNNKEL (reference sequence). The CDR3 has 16 residues. V dropped 2 bases and J dropped 4 bases, with 14 bases sitting between them. The CDR3 nucleotides are TGTGCCAGCAGCCAAACTGCAGGGGCCGGCACCGGGGAGCTGTTTTTT. Translated: CASSQTAGAGTGELFF.

This clonotype has at least ten counts. This chain joins TRBV11-2 and TRBJ2-5; D is ambiguous. The CDR3 is 15 residues long. The V gene's germline CDR1 is SGHAT and CDR2 FQNNGV. The V gene lost 1 base and the J gene lost 2 bases, with 11 bases spanning the gap. The CDR3 loop is CASSLVGEPQETQYF. The CDR3 DNA sequence: TGTGCCAGCAGCTTAGTTGGTGAACCACAAGAGACCCAGTACTTC.

This clonotype was counted between two and nine times. V is TRBV5-1 and J is TRBJ1-1; 8 bases line up with TRBD1. CDR3 length equals 16 residues. After removal of 3 bases from V and 0 bases from J, the junction contained 7 bases not matched to a gene. Germline-derived CDR1 and CDR2 are SGHRS and YFSETQ. DNA for the CDR3: TGCGCCAGCAGCTGGACAGGGAGAAGGGTGAACACTGAAGCTTTCTTT. It translates to CASSWTGRRVNTEAFF.

At least ten counts were recorded for this clonotype. The V and J genes are TRBV27 and TRBJ2-7, with TRBD2 matching over 10 bases. The length of the CDR3 is 14 residues. Germline loops: CDR1 MNHEY, CDR2 SMNVEV (reference sequence). V lost 6 bases and J lost 2; bases outside the gene matches: 4. CDR3: CASRTGLAAYEQYF. CDR3 DNA: TGTGCCAGCAGAACCGGACTAGCGGCCTACGAGCAGTACTTC.

The chain is built from TRBV6-2 or TRBV6-3 and TRBJ1-2; possible D gene TRBD1, 5 bases. Germline V gene sequence: CDR1 MNHEY, CDR2 SVGEGT. The germline V and J ends were trimmed by 5 bases and 1 base, with 11 bases remaining between them. The CDR3 length is 14 residues. CDR3 DNA: TGTGCCAGCAGTCGAGCGGGGGGTAACTATGGCTACACCTTC. Translated: CASSRAGGNYGYTF.

In this sample, this clonotype turned up many times. The genes are TRBV3-1 and TRBJ2-5; 11 bases fit TRBD2. V trimming: 3 bases; J trimming: 4 bases; junction bases outside the gene matches: 7. Germline CDR1 is LGHDT and CDR2 is YNNKEL (reference sequence). This CDR3 has 16 amino acids. The CDR3 here is CASSQPPGTSGETQYF. Written as DNA, the CDR3 is TGTGCCAGCAGCCAGCCCCCTGGGACTAGCGGAGAGACCCAGTACTTC.

The chain combines TRBV20-1 with TRBJ2-2; weak D call: TRBD1 (5 bases). The germline gives CDR1 DFQATT, CDR2 SNEGSKA (reference sequence). CDR3 length equals 13 residues. The V end lost 3 bases, the J end lost 5 bases, and 10 bases lay between the germline ends. The CDR3 sequence: CSASATGTGELFF. CDR3 nucleotide sequence: TGCAGTGCTAGCGCTACAGGAACCGGGGAGCTGTTTTTT.

This chain joins TRBV18 and TRBJ2-7, with D tentatively TRBD1 (6 bases). In germline, CDR1 is KGHSH, CDR2 LQKENI. The CDR3 length is 15 residues. The V end lost 4 bases, the J end lost 5 bases, and 18 bases lay between the germline ends. This CDR3 reads CASSLPEAQGHEQYF. Here the CDR3 DNA reads TGTGCCAGCTCACTCCCCGAAGCACAGGGTCACGAGCAGTACTTC.

This clonotype was seen at least ten times. The rearrangement uses TRBV29-1 and TRBJ2-3; D not certain. This CDR3 spans 12 amino acids. V was pared by 7 bases and J by 1 base, with 9 bases between. Germline V gives CDR1 SQVTM, CDR2 ANQGSEA. CDR3 nucleotides: TGCAGCGCCGCGGCTGGCACAGATACGCAGTATTTT. It specifies CSAAAGTDTQYF.

This clonotype occurred a few times. J is TRBJ2-3 and V is TRBV19, with TRBD1 matching over 7 bases. Germline V gives CDR1 LNHDA, CDR2 SQIVND (reference sequence). Trimming took 9 bases from V and 5 from J; bases not matched to a gene: 11. The CDR3 contains 14 residues. The CDR3 nucleotides are TGTGCCAGGCCGAAGGGGGCGCGGTTAGATACGCAGTATTTT. Its translation: CARPKGARLDTQYF.

This clonotype has just a few counts. The rearrangement links TRBV7-7 to TRBJ1-3; 7 bases agree with TRBD1. Germline loops: CDR1 SSHAT, CDR2 FNYEAQ (reference sequence). The CDR3 is made up of 13 amino acids. The trim removed 3 bases at V and 4 bases at J, leaving 0 bases unmatched. The CDR3 here is CASSLGQGNTIYF. CDR3 nucleotide sequence: TGTGCCAGCAGCTTGGGACAGGGAAACACCATATATTTT.

V is TRBV4-3 and J is TRBJ2-7, with D perhaps matching TRBD1 or TRBD2 (6 bases each). This CDR3 has 14 amino acids. Trimming pared 3 bases from V and 7 bases from J, leaving 16 bases between. Looked up from germline, CDR1 is LGHNA and CDR2 is YSLEER. CDR3 bases: TGCGCCAGCAGCCATCTGGGGGCGGGGTATGAGCAGTACTTC. Translated, it gives CASSHLGAGYEQYF.

This clonotype was seen repeatedly, ten times or more. This chain connects TRBV6-6 to TRBJ2-5; tentative D call: TRBD2 (5 bases). Germline values: CDR1 MNHNY, CDR2 SVGAGI (reference sequence). CDR3 length: 13 amino acids. Trimming took 6 bases from V and 2 from J, leaving 10 bases between them. CDR3 in amino acids: CASSRGTQETQYF. In DNA form, the CDR3 reads TGTGCCAGCAGCCGGGGAACACAAGAGACCCAGTACTTC.